Sequencing of this T cell receptor (beta chain) was carried out in a study of T cells after yellow fever vaccination (dated 2019 in TCRdb). The study in broad terms: Libraries from fractions with low cell numbers were prepared with the SMART-Seq v4 Ultra Low Input RNA kit. To track T-cell clones before and after primary and booster YFV17D yellow fever vaccination, bulk TCR alpha and beta repertoires were sequenced longitudinally. Two healthy male donors, one aged 18 to 29 and one aged 30 to 39 years, made up the cohort. Blood samples were taken at several timepoints before and after primary and secondary immunization, and bulk PBMC replicates and cell subsets were isolated.

To note about this clonotype: At one end, the junction sequence differs from germline, possibly due to a read error.

From cysteine to phenylalanine, the CDR3 is 12 amino acids long. The CDR3 DNA has 36 bases and is translated from base 1. In the germline V gene (reference sequence), CDR1 corresponds to MNHNY and CDR2 to SVGAGI. General findings and caveats noted by the study authors: After the booster, most of the clones that had expanded following primary vaccination were detected again (about 95% of CD4 and around 88% of CD8), which suggests that memory was broadly maintained. Computational filtering was required because FACS-sorted repertoires could contain abundant contaminating clonotypes from the bulk population. A small fraction of clonotypes showed up in both the CD4 and CD8 compartments, probably as a result of convergent recombination. Compared with the primary T-cell response, the secondary T-cell response was weaker but faster, peaking on day 5 rather than day 15. The study included only two donors, which limits how far the findings can be generalized.

TCR cDNA was made using 5'RACE template switching, a step that added a universal primer site and unique molecular identifiers. cDNA synthesis was primed from both the TCR alpha and TCR beta constant segments. Library amplification involved two PCR steps, and the second step added sample barcodes and sequencing adapters. Libraries were sequenced on Illumina HiSeq 2500 (2x100 bp) or NovaSeq (2x150 bp). As for the original processing: MIGEC handled demultiplexing of reads and collapsing into UMI consensus sequences, while MiXCR performed V(D)J alignment. Clonotypes responding to the vaccine were identified with edgeR on replicate PBMC samples, with the criteria of FDR below 0.01 and a log2 fold change above 5 up to day 15. Each bulk clonotype was labeled CD4 or CD8 based on which sequenced repertoire, CD4 or CD8, contained the clonotype at higher abundance. Clonotypes enriched at least 10-fold in dextramer-positive over dextramer-negative fractions were defined as NS4B-specific, and CD4-biased clonotypes were excluded. The raw public reads went through TCRdb reprocessing: fastp at Q25, MiXCR clone calling, in-frame beta chains kept. Rows with a matching CDR3 protein are joined into one entry that keeps the most common DNA and genes. TCRdb, not the authors, supplied the V and J calls. Counted in this sample were some 96,000 distinct CDR3 sequences; 8% to 10% of them appeared once. Around 16% of the sample is taken by the ten largest.

The treatment or condition label, read with the paper, signifies: live attenuated yellow fever vaccine strain. A standard Ficoll-Paque protocol was used to isolate PBMCs from peripheral blood. Epitope-specific CD8 T cells were sorted with a dextramer loaded with the yellow fever NS4B epitope peptide, together with anti-CD3 and anti-CD8 staining. TriZol was used to extract RNA from bulk PBMCs, CD4 and CD8 fractions, and dextramer-positive and dextramer-negative fractions. This TCR was sampled from a man younger than 35 who received the YFV17D yellow fever vaccine. The rearrangement combines TRBV6-6 with TRBJ1-2, and TRBD1 aligns with 7 junction nucleotides. The material was CD8+ T cells not binding an NS4B(214-222) dextramer, sorted from PBMCs, obtained approximately 16 days after the first yellow fever vaccination. The cell subset or site label, read with the paper, signifies: NS4B epitope dextramer-negative CD8 T cells. The CDR3 corresponds to CACRGGLYGYTF. The DNA sequence follows: TGTGCCTGCAGGGGGGGTCTCTATGGCTACACCTTC.